This T cell receptor (beta chain) appears in the sequencing data of a study of shared clonotypes between healthy human individuals. The naive CD8 population came from CD45RO-negative cells selected for CCR7, without terminally differentiated effector memory CD45RA+ cells. The length of the CDR3 is 13 residues. Germline loops: CDR1 MNHEY, CDR2 SMNVEV (reference sequence). V was pared by 4 bases and J by 4 bases, with 4 bases of the junction left unmatched. On this clone: Its antigen remains unknown. This same CDR3 is encoded by further DNA sequences in the sample.

Findings and limits, study-wide: Naive subsets usually exceeded memory subsets in estimated richness.

Sequenced by immunoSEQ multiplex PCR; TCRdb stores in-frame clones only, minus some. The profile covers 450,000 to 700,000 clones, with less than 97% appearing a single time and approximately 0.1% taken by the ten largest. Sample: naive CD8+ T cells sorted from blood. The gene calls are TRBV27 and TRBJ2-7, with 7 nucleotides matching TRBD2. The receptor's source is a woman in her twenties or thirties in good health. The CDR3 here is CASSYGGSYEQYF. Written as DNA, the CDR3 is TGTGCCAGCAGTTATGGCGGGAGTTACGAGCAGTACTTC.